Below are 31 T cell receptor beta chains sequenced from a single sample in a study of T cell clusters in autoimmune cytopenias. Multiplex touch-down PCR amplified TRB using TRB-A and TRB-B pools in one tube. TCRdb reprocessed the multiplex PCR reads; each CDR3 protein has one entry and no DNA is given. The table for this sample gives about 12,000 distinct CDR3 sequences. TRB amplification used roughly 250 ng of peripheral blood genomic DNA. The data were also submitted as part of a second study, on T cell repertoires in aging, cancer and after chemotherapy.

Sequencing was performed on peripheral blood. All receptors come from a human donor in good health.

The V gene is TRBV7-9, the J gene TRBJ2-1; absent DNA, TCRdb's TRBD2 call cannot be checked. CDR1 and CDR2 from the germline V gene are SEHNR and FQNEAQ (reference sequence). The CDR3 totals 12 residues. The CDR3 sequence is CASSLAREGQFF.

This sequence joins TRBV6-4 and TRBJ2-6; TCRdb proposes TRBD1, but this gene call is untestable without DNA. Germline CDR1 and CDR2: MRHNA and SNTAGT. The CDR3 contains 15 residues. The CDR3 loop is CASSDGGSGANVLTF.

The V gene is TRBV11-2, the J gene TRBJ1-5; TCRdb indicates TRBD1, and absent DNA this call remains unverified. The V gene's germline CDR1 is SGHAT and CDR2 FQNNGV. The CDR3 spans 14 residues. This CDR3 is CAHPTAPSNQPQHF.

The V gene is TRBV12-3 or TRBV12-4, the J gene TRBJ1-5. The CDR3 spans 14 residues. The CDR3 is CASSAANGNQPQHF.

This chain joins TRBV5-4 and TRBJ2-5; the TCRdb D gene call, TRBD2, has no DNA to confirm it. Germline V CDR1 and CDR2: SGHNT, YYREEE (reference sequence). CDR3 length: 15 residues. CDR3: CASSFGLAGGETQYF.

The chain's CDR3 is CASSREGLSTDTQYF. V is TRBV18 and J is TRBJ2-3. The germline CDR1 and CDR2 sequences are KGHSH and LQKENI. This CDR3 is built from 15 residues.

This chain connects TRBV28 to TRBJ1-2; absent DNA, TCRdb's TRBD1 call cannot be checked. The V gene's germline CDR1 is MDHEN and CDR2 SYDVKM. The CDR3 sequence is 15 residues long. The CDR3 sequence: CASSSDRASDYGYTF.

Judged by frequency, this clonotype is medium-sized. The V and J genes are TRBV5-6 and TRBJ2-1. Germline loops: CDR1 SGHDT, CDR2 YYEEEE. The CDR3 runs 14 residues. CDR3 amino acids: CASSLGRRVGEQFF.

J is TRBJ2-3 and V is TRBV5-1; TCRdb lists TRBD1, though no DNA is available to test this call. This CDR3 comprises 14 residues. Germline V gene sequence: CDR1 SGHRS, CDR2 YFSETQ. CDR3: CASSFGQGLATQYF. Full variable domain (missing parts from reference TRBV5-1 and TRBJ2-3): KAGVTQTPRYLIKTRGQQVTLSCSPISGHRSVSWYQQTPGQGLQFLFEYFSETQRNKGNFPGRFSGRQFSNSRSEMNVSTLELGDSALYLCASSFGQGLATQYFGPGTRLTVL.

This clonotype is classed as medium-sized by frequency. The chain carries TRBV29-1 and TRBJ2-5; TCRdb reports TRBD1, a call that lacks DNA to check it against. The V gene's germline CDR1 is SQVTM and CDR2 ANQGSEA. CDR3 size: 15 residues. Here the CDR3 reads CSVARQGEPQETQYF. The full variable domain, in which reference TRBV29-1 and TRBJ2-5 provide the parts outside the CDR3, is SAVISQKPSRDICQRGTSLTIQCQVDSQVTMMFWYRQQPGQSLTLIATANQGSEATYESGFVIDKFPISRPNLTFSTLTVSNMSPEDSSIYLCSVARQGEPQETQYFGPGTRLLVL.

This clonotype shows up as medium-sized by frequency. The chain is built from TRBV11-1 and TRBJ1-1; TCRdb lists TRBD1, though no DNA is available to test this call. CDR3 size: 11 residues. Germline values: CDR1 SGHAT, CDR2 FQDESV (reference sequence). CDR3 region: CASSIGTLAFF.

Judged by frequency, this clonotype is medium-sized. The chain has TRBV29-1 and TRBJ2-7. Germline V gives CDR1 SQVTM, CDR2 ANQGSEA. The CDR3 runs 13 residues. This chain's CDR3 is CSVEDQEVYEQYF.

The CDR3 is CASSQGQPLGNTIYF. The chain has TRBV5-6 and TRBJ1-3; the TRBD1 assignment by TCRdb is unverifiable without DNA. CDR3 size: 15 residues. Germline V CDR1 and CDR2: SGHDT, YYEEEE.

This clonotype counts as medium-sized (0.01 to 0.1%) by frequency. The V and J genes are TRBV19 and TRBJ2-1; as DNA is missing, the TRBD2 call by TCRdb cannot be tested. The CDR3 extends over 16 amino acids. Germline V CDR1 and CDR2: LNHDA, SQIVND (reference sequence). CDR3 amino acids: CASTTLRGGNYNEQFF.

The rearrangement joins TRBV6-1 to TRBJ1-6; TCRdb designates TRBD1, a call that cannot be tested without DNA. Per germline, CDR1 MNHNS and CDR2 SASEGT. There are 13 residues in the CDR3. The CDR3: CASSEGTVSPLHF.

V and J are TRBV7-9 and TRBJ2-2; TCRdb outputs TRBD2, but without DNA this stays unchecked. Germline V gene lookup returns CDR1 SEHNR and CDR2 FQNEAQ (reference sequence). The CDR3 has 16 amino acids. Here the CDR3 reads CASSLAPAGVTGELFF.

The chain links TRBV13 to TRBJ2-2; the D gene TCRdb calls, TRBD2, cannot be checked with no DNA. From germline, CDR1 is PRHDT and CDR2 FYEKMQ (reference sequence). The CDR3 loop spans 16 amino acids. The CDR3 reads CASSLAVAGGTGELFF.

The rearrangement links TRBV6-5 to TRBJ1-5. This CDR3 spans 15 amino acids. Germline V CDR1 and CDR2: MNHEY, SVGAGI. The CDR3: CASSYSEGSNQPQHF.

The genes are TRBV20-1 and TRBJ2-3; the TCRdb call, TRBD1, lacks DNA for checking. Germline lookup yields CDR1 DFQATT and CDR2 SNEGSKA (reference sequence). The CDR3 is 13 amino acids. CDR3 in amino acids: CSATGTRADTQYF.

The chain carries TRBV18 and TRBJ1-5. This CDR3 has 13 amino acids. Germline V CDR1 and CDR2: KGHSH, LQKENI. The CDR3 region is CASTQGSNQPQHF. The whole variable domain, filled in from reference TRBV18 and TRBJ1-5, reads NAGVMQNPRHLVRRRGQEARLRCSPMKGHSHVYWYRQLPEEGLKFMVYLQKENIIDESGMPKERFSAEFPKEGPSILRIQQVVRGDSAAYFCASTQGSNQPQHFGDGTRLSIL.

V usage is TRBV12-3 or TRBV12-4 and J usage is TRBJ1-2. The CDR3 length is 15 residues. CDR3 loop: CASSKSSVPTYGYTF.

J is TRBJ1-3 and V is TRBV12-3 or TRBV12-4; TCRdb's D gene call, TRBD1, goes unchecked for lack of DNA. This CDR3 is built from 14 residues. The CDR3 sequence is CASKTGTAGNTIYF.

This clonotype is medium-sized by frequency. V is TRBV19 and J is TRBJ2-7; TCRdb returns TRBD1, unconfirmable since there is no DNA. This CDR3 comprises 14 residues. Per germline, CDR1 LNHDA and CDR2 SQIVND (reference sequence). The CDR3 sequence: CASSPPGQVYEQYF. Full variable domain (outside the CDR3, taken from reference TRBV19 and TRBJ2-7): DGGITQSPKYLFRKEGQNVTLSCEQNLNHDAMYWYRQDPGQGLRLIYYSQIVNDFQKGDIAEGYSVSREKKESFPLTVTSAQKNPTAFYLCASSPPGQVYEQYFGPGTRLTVT.

This sequence joins TRBV5-5 and TRBJ2-7; the TCRdb D gene call, TRBD1, has no DNA to confirm it. This CDR3 region has 13 residues. Germline V gives CDR1 SGHKS, CDR2 YYEKEE (reference sequence). CDR3 sequence reads: CASSLPGGGEQYF.

The V gene is TRBV6-1, the J gene TRBJ2-7. The CDR3 is 12 amino acids. The germline V gene has CDR1 MNHNS and CDR2 SASEGT. The CDR3 sequence is CASRKGSGEQYF.

By frequency, this clonotype registers medium-sized. This chain links TRBV27 with TRBJ2-3. Germline values: CDR1 MNHEY, CDR2 SMNVEV (reference sequence). The CDR3 spans 14 residues. This chain's CDR3 is CASSTLGDTDTQYF.

V is TRBV14 and J is TRBJ2-5; TCRdb lists TRBD1, though no DNA is available to test this call. This CDR3 region has 16 residues. Per germline, CDR1 SGHDN and CDR2 FVKESK. CDR3 loop: CASSPSTGGRRTTQYF.

The gene calls are TRBV4-3 and TRBJ1-2; TCRdb's D gene call, TRBD1, goes unchecked for lack of DNA. Germline V gene data show CDR1 as LGHNA and CDR2 as YSLEER. The CDR3 is 17 residues long. The CDR3 reads CASSQDFWGGGSYGYTF.

According to its frequency, this clonotype is medium-sized. This rearrangement joins TRBV27 to TRBJ2-1; TCRdb lists TRBD1, though no DNA is available to test this call. Germline V lookup: CDR1 MNHEY, CDR2 SMNVEV (reference sequence). There are 12 residues in the CDR3. CDR3 region: CAVQGAYNEQFF.

This sequence joins TRBV5-6 and TRBJ1-1. The length of the CDR3 is 15 residues. The V gene's germline CDR1 is SGHDT and CDR2 YYEEEE. CDR3 region: CASSLNRGMNTEAFF. Full variable domain (rest looked up from reference TRBV5-6 and TRBJ1-1): DAGVTQSPTHLIKTRGQQVTLRCSPKSGHDTVSWYQQALGQGPQFIFQYYEEEERQRGNFPDRFSGHQFPNYSSELNVNALLLGDSALYLCASSLNRGMNTEAFFGQGTRLTVV.

The V gene is TRBV7-3, the J gene TRBJ2-3. CDR1 is SGHTA, CDR2 FQGTGA, per germline. The CDR3 has 13 amino acids. CDR3 sequence: CASSTGVTDTQYF.